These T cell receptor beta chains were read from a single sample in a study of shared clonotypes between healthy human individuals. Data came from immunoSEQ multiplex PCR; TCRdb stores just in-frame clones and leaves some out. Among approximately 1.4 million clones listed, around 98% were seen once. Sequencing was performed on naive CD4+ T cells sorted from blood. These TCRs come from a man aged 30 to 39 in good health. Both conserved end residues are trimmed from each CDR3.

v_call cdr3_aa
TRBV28 ASWNSLNTEAF
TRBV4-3 ASSQDWTPVGNQPQH
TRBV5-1 ASSLAGVGIDEQF
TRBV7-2 ASSLGTSGRVLDTQY
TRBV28 ASSLVTGGNQPQH
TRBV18 ASSPFRDREGYGYT
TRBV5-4 ASSHAGGAYNEQF
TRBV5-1 ASSLVPRRVSGANVLT
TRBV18 ASSPRDRGGTGELF
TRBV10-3 AISVQGEDTEAF
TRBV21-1 ASSLFEKTGRHLNTEAF
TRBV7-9 ASSLGGTQSYNEQF
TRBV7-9 ASSLGGPGGALNQPQH
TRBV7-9 ASSLATGYTGELF
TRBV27 ASSFYQGRGTGELF
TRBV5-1 ASSLAEGAGGYT
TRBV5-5 ASSLLTGRGETQY
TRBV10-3 AISEVAPGGDTQY
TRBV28 ASSWDRSGRADGEQF
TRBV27 ASRQTSGIYEQY
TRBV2 ASNRAGPEAF
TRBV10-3 AISESGGIAKNIQY
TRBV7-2 ASSRQGRVRTQY
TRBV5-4 ASSYRDRAEQY